These 5 T cell receptor beta chains came from one sample sequenced in a study of cytomegalovirus exposure and HLA in healthy donors. The PCR employed 60 Vbeta primers together with 13 Jbeta primers. Profiled with immunoSEQ multiplex PCR; TCRdb holds only in-frame clones, not every one. The table shows 100,000 to 150,000 clones, with 75% to 90% occurring only once. Sequencing input: PBMCs. All receptors derive from a middle-aged woman in good health and CMV-seropositive.

The chain combines TRBV7-6 with TRBJ1-1; D unresolved. Germline V lookup: CDR1 SGHVS, CDR2 FNYEAQ. The CDR3 consists of 13 residues. Trimming took 1 base from V and 0 from J, leaving 3 bases between them. The CDR3 region is CASSLVMNTEAFF. DNA of the CDR3: TGTGCCAGCAGCTTAGTCATGAACACTGAAGCTTTCTTT.

The rearrangement uses TRBV5-4 and TRBJ1-2, with D perhaps TRBD1 (6 bases). The CDR3 spans 18 residues. CDR1 and CDR2 (germline): SGHNT, YYREEE (reference sequence). Trimming removed 5 bases from V and 8 bases from J, with 31 bases in between. CDR3 sequence: CASSRGSGTRLPRGGYTF. CDR3 nucleotides: TGTGCCAGCAGTCGCGGAAGCGGGACAAGGCTCCCCAGGGGCGGCTACACCTTC.

J is TRBJ1-2 and V is TRBV29-1, with TRBD1 matching 9 bases. The junction had 7 bases not matched to a gene; V was cut back by 1 base and J by 7 bases. The CDR3 loop spans 14 amino acids. CDR1 and CDR2 from the germline V gene are SQVTM and ANQGSEA. CDR3 nucleotide sequence: TGCAGCGTTGAAGGGGGACAGGGTATGGGTGGCTACACCTTC. Its translation is CSVEGGQGMGGYTF.

The rearrangement links TRBV28 to TRBJ1-5; a possible D gene is TRBD1 (5 bases). Per the germline V gene, CDR1 is MDHEN and CDR2 is SYDVKM. V was pared by 2 bases and J by 5 bases, with 13 bases between. The CDR3 spans 15 residues. CDR3 amino acids: CASSLARQGDQPQHF. CDR3 bases: TGTGCCAGCAGTTTAGCCAGGCAAGGGGATCAGCCCCAGCATTTT.

About this clone: The identical CDR3 is also encoded by other nucleotide sequences in the sample. The rearrangement joins TRBV10-3 to TRBJ2-1; possibly TRBD2 for D (7 bases). Germline loops: CDR1 ENHRY, CDR2 SYGVKD. The V and J ends lost 6 bases and 7 bases respectively, with 22 bases between them. The CDR3 loop spans 16 amino acids. DNA of the CDR3: TGTGCCATCAGCCCCGGTGGGACGGGGGGCAGGAATGAGCAGTTCTTC. This gives the protein CAISPGGTGGRNEQFF.